Listed below are T cell receptor beta chains from one sample, sequenced in a study of blood T cell repertoires in COVID-19. The repertoire was sequenced with immunoSEQ multiplex PCR; TCRdb's copy has only in-frame clones and lacks some. The sample comprises a few hundred thousand clones, around nine tenths of which are singletons, and 2% to 2.5% rests with the top ten. Sequenced material: PBMCs or T cells enriched from blood (not recorded which). These receptors came from a woman in her sixties or seventies in a cohort exposed to, infected with or recovered from COVID-19 (not recorded which). Each CDR3 is given with its conserved first and last residue. The D gene is left open where the match is weak. Size is omitted from some rows. Given values are once, few, many or a class for expanded clones.

D	V	size	J	DNA	CDR3
NA	TRBV7-2	NA	TRBJ2-7	TGTGCCAGCAGCTCTCCGGGACTCCCCTACGAGCAGTACTTC	CASSSPGLPYEQYF
NA	TRBV30	NA	TRBJ2-7	TGTGCCTGGAGTGTCTCCCCGACGGGCTCCTACGAGCAGTACTTC	CAWSVSPTGSYEQYF
NA	TRBV29-1	NA	TRBJ1-1	TGCAGCGTCGTGGAGGGTCGAGGAGGCACTGAAGCTTTCTTT	CSVVEGRGGTEAFF
NA	TRBV28	few	TRBJ2-2	TGTGCCAGCAGTTTCCGGGGGGCGGGAACCGGGGAGCTGTTTTTT	CASSFRGAGTGELFF
NA	TRBV5-1	NA	TRBJ2-7	TGCGCCAGCAGCTTGGGAAGGGGGTACGACGAGCAGTACTTC	CASSLGRGYDEQYF
NA	TRBV2	NA	TRBJ2-3	TGTGCCAGCAGTGAACTTTCGGGGGTCACAGATACGCAGTATTTT	CASSELSGVTDTQYF
TRBD1	TRBV9	NA	TRBJ2-2	TGTGCCAGCAGCGTACCCACAGGGGCGCTCCTGAACACCGGGGAGCTGTTTTTT	CASSVPTGALLNTGELFF
NA	TRBV19	NA	TRBJ2-4	TGTGCCAGTAGTATGGGACTAGCCAAAAACATTCAGTACTTC	CASSMGLAKNIQYF
NA	TRBV18	once	TRBJ2-5	TGTGCCAGCTCACCCTTCCTCGGTTCTTCCCAAGAGACCCAGTACTTC	CASSPFLGSSQETQYF
TRBD1	TRBV29-1	NA	TRBJ2-5	TGCAGCGGGCGGGACAGGGGGTCCCAAGAGACCCAGTACTTC	CSGRDRGSQETQYF
NA	TRBV19	NA	TRBJ2-3	TGTGCCAGTACCTCCACCCTCGGGACAGATACGCAGTATTTT	CASTSTLGTDTQYF
TRBD2	TRBV5-1	NA	TRBJ2-3	TGCGCCAGCAGCTTGGGGGGACTAGCGGGTAGCACAGATACGCAGTATTTT	CASSLGGLAGSTDTQYF
NA	TRBV25-1	NA	TRBJ2-2	TGTGCCAGCCTTCCTAGGGGGAACACCGGGGAGCTGTTTTTT	CASLPRGNTGELFF
NA	TRBV7-9	NA	TRBJ1-2	TGTGCCAGCAGCCGAGAGGTCTATGGCTACACCTTC	CASSREVYGYTF
NA	TRBV28	NA	TRBJ1-1	TGTGCCACCAATTTGGCAGGTTCGCGGAACACTGAAGCTTTCTTT	CATNLAGSRNTEAFF
TRBD1	TRBV9	NA	TRBJ1-3	TGTGCCAGCAGCGTTCGACAGGGGGCGAGAAACACCATATATTTT	CASSVRQGARNTIYF
NA	TRBV5-8	NA	TRBJ2-2	TGTGCCAGCGTGAGACAGATGAACACCGGGGAGCTGTTTTTT	CASVRQMNTGELFF
TRBD1	TRBV24-1	NA	TRBJ2-3	TGTGCCACCAGCAGGACAGGGCCCACAGATACGCAGTATTTT	CATSRTGPTDTQYF
TRBD1	TRBV2	NA	TRBJ2-5	TGTGCCAGCAGTGAAGGTTTAGGGGGCGGTTGGGTGACCCAGTACTTC	CASSEGLGGGWVTQYF
TRBD2	TRBV11-2	NA	TRBJ2-3	TGTGCCAGCAGCCCCGGGGGGGACGCGCAGTATTTT	CASSPGGDAQYF
NA	TRBV27	NA	TRBJ1-6	TGTGCCAGCAGTTCGCAGGGCGTCAGTTCACCCCTCCACTTT	CASSSQGVSSPLHF
TRBD1	TRBV7-2	NA	TRBJ1-6	TGTGCCAGCAGCTCGGACAGGGGCGGGAATTCACCCCTCCACTTT	CASSSDRGGNSPLHF
TRBD1	TRBV7-9	NA	TRBJ1-4	TGTGCCAGCAGCCCCCCGACAGGGAGGAGAGCTAATGAAAAACTGTTTTTT	CASSPPTGRRANEKLFF
NA	TRBV5-8	NA	TRBJ2-5	TGTGCCAGCAGCTTGGACGGCGGGACCCAAGAGACCCAGTACTTC	CASSLDGGTQETQYF
TRBD1	TRBV15	NA	TRBJ1-2	TGTGCCACCAGCACCCCAACAGGGGTCGGGGGCTACACCTTC	CATSTPTGVGGYTF
TRBD1	TRBV2	NA	TRBJ2-7	TGTGCCAGCAATTCCAGGGGACAGGGAAACGAGCAGTACTTC	CASNSRGQGNEQYF
NA	TRBV7-2	NA	TRBJ2-1	TGTGCCAGCAGCTTAGGTCAAGTAGGACTCAATGAGCAGTTCTTC	CASSLGQVGLNEQFF
NA	TRBV3-1/TRBV3-2	NA	TRBJ2-1	TGTGCCAGCAGCCAAGAGACTTTAGTTCAGCAGTTCTTC	CASSQETLVQQFF
TRBD2	TRBV24-1	NA	TRBJ2-3	TGTGCCACCAGTGACCCAGGGCGGGAGCCTCGCCCCACGCAGTATTTT	CATSDPGREPRPTQYF
NA	TRBV7-2	once	TRBJ2-7	TGTGCCAGCAGCTTATTTTCAGGGATCGCCTACGAGCAGTACTTC	CASSLFSGIAYEQYF
TRBD1	TRBV6-6	NA	TRBJ1-5	TGTGCCAGCAGTTACTCGGACAGGGGGCCCAATCAGCCCCAGCATTTT	CASSYSDRGPNQPQHF
NA	TRBV3-1/TRBV3-2	NA	TRBJ2-7	TGTGCCAGCAGCCAAGATCTGGGGGGGCGCGAGCAGTACTTC	CASSQDLGGREQYF
NA	TRBV2	NA	TRBJ2-5	TGTGCCAGCAGTGCCAGGGCAGGTGGAGAGACCCAGTACTTC	CASSARAGGETQYF
TRBD2	TRBV3-1/TRBV3-2	NA	TRBJ2-1	TGTGCCAGCAGCCATACCGGGACTAGCGGGAGATCGGGTGAGCAGTTCTTC	CASSHTGTSGRSGEQFF
NA	TRBV28	NA	TRBJ1-3	TGTGCCAGCAGTTTGGGGCGGGGGAAGGCTGGAAACACCATATATTTT	CASSLGRGKAGNTIYF
NA	TRBV15	NA	TRBJ2-6	TGTGCCACCAGCAGACGCGGGGACGTCTGGAACTCTGGGGCCAACGTCCTGACTTTC	CATSRRGDVWNSGANVLTF
NA	TRBV3-1/TRBV3-2	NA	TRBJ2-1	TGTGCCAGCAGCCAAGGCACTAGCAATAGCAATGAGCAGTTCTTC	CASSQGTSNSNEQFF
NA	TRBV6-2/TRBV6-3	NA	TRBJ2-2	TGTGCCAGCAGTTACGGGGCAGAGAACACCGGGGAGCTGTTTTTT	CASSYGAENTGELFF
TRBD1	TRBV4-1	NA	TRBJ2-7	TGCGCCCGCAGCCGCCAGCCACCGGGACAGGGATTCTACGAGCAGTACTTC	CARSRQPPGQGFYEQYF
NA	TRBV19	NA	TRBJ2-2	TGTGCCAGTACCTACAGGAACACCGGGGAGCTGTTTTTT	CASTYRNTGELFF
TRBD1	TRBV2	once	TRBJ2-6	TGTGCCAGCACCACGAGACAGGGAAGCTCTGGGGCCAACGTCCTGACTTTC	CASTTRQGSSGANVLTF
TRBD1	TRBV7-3	NA	TRBJ2-2	TGTGCCAGCAGCCCGGGGACAGGGGCGCGGACCGGGGAGCTGTTTTTT	CASSPGTGARTGELFF
NA	TRBV14	NA	TRBJ2-5	TGTGCCAGCAGCCAAGCAGGGTCGGGGACCCAGTACTTC	CASSQAGSGTQYF
TRBD1	TRBV7-2	NA	TRBJ2-5	TGTGCCAGCAGCTTAGGGGCAGGGGGCCGAGAGACCCAGTACTTC	CASSLGAGGRETQYF
TRBD1	TRBV5-1	NA	TRBJ2-7	TGCGCCAGCAGCTACTCCGCGGGACAGGGGAACGAGCAGTACTTC	CASSYSAGQGNEQYF
NA	TRBV6-5	NA	TRBJ2-1	TGTGCCACTTCGGGAGAGGGAAAAGCCTACAATGAGCAGTTCTTC	CATSGEGKAYNEQFF
NA	TRBV5-1	NA	TRBJ1-1	TGCGCCAGCAGCTTGGGTGGGGGCCCCAGAGAAGCTTTCTTT	CASSLGGGPREAFF
TRBD2	TRBV5-1	NA	TRBJ2-1	TGCGCCAGCAGAACTAGCGGGGGAACCTACAATGAGCAGTTCTTC	CASRTSGGTYNEQFF
NA	TRBV11-2	NA	TRBJ1-2	TGTGCCAGCAGCTCAATAAGGGAGTTCTATGGCTACACCTTC	CASSSIREFYGYTF
NA	TRBV28	few	TRBJ1-6	TGTGCCAGCAGTTTTTCAGGCTTTAATTCACCCCTCCACTTT	CASSFSGFNSPLHF
NA	TRBV5-4	once	TRBJ2-5	TGTGCCAGCAGCTTTAAACAACAAGAGACCCAGTACTTC	CASSFKQQETQYF
NA	TRBV12-3/TRBV12-4	NA	TRBJ1-5	TGTGCCAGCGGAGGACAGTACAATCAGCCCCAGCATTTT	CASGGQYNQPQHF
TRBD2	TRBV7-3	NA	TRBJ2-3	TGTGCCAGCAGCTCTAGCGGGAGTATTCAAGATACGCAGTATTTT	CASSSSGSIQDTQYF
TRBD2	TRBV6-5	NA	TRBJ2-3	TGTGCCAGCAGCCCCGGACTAGCGGGAATATCGCAGTATTTT	CASSPGLAGISQYF
TRBD1	TRBV5-1	NA	TRBJ2-1	TGCGCCAGCAGCCCAGCGACAGGGTCGAGCTACAATGAGCAGTTCTTC	CASSPATGSSYNEQFF
TRBD1	TRBV28	NA	TRBJ1-2	TGTGCCAGCAGTTTAACCGGGACAGGTTCCTATGGCTACACCTTC	CASSLTGTGSYGYTF
NA	TRBV24-1	NA	TRBJ2-5	TGTGCCACCAGTGCGGGTAGGGGTGTTGAGGAGACCCAGTACTTC	CATSAGRGVEETQYF
NA	TRBV9	NA	TRBJ2-7	TGTGCCAGCAGCAATGCAGAGGGCTCCTACGAGCAGTACTTC	CASSNAEGSYEQYF
TRBD1	TRBV15	NA	TRBJ1-1	TGTGCCACCAGCAGAAACTACGACAGGGTCGCTGAAGCTTTCTTT	CATSRNYDRVAEAFF